This passage covers 3 T cell receptor beta chains from one sample sequenced in a study of blood T cell repertoires in COVID-19. Clones were read by immunoSEQ multiplex PCR, and TCRdb kept only the in-frame ones, dropping some. The data hold over 300,000 clones, with 90% observed a single time. The sequencing sample was made of peripheral blood. The source is a man younger than 35 with active or convalescent COVID-19.

The V call is TRBV7-2, the J call TRBJ1-5; D unclear. CDR1 is SGHTA, CDR2 FQGNSA, per germline. The CDR3 totals 13 residues. Trimming stripped 3 bases from V and 7 bases from J, with 10 bases between. The CDR3 region has the DNA TGTGCCAGCAGCTTCCGTCACGGGCAGCCCCAGCATTTT. Encoded protein: CASSFRHGQPQHF.

This chain links TRBV14 with TRBJ1-2, with 9 bases aligning to TRBD1. V gave up 5 bases and J gave up 4 bases; unmatched junction bases: 11. CDR3 length: 16 amino acids. Germline CDR1 and CDR2: SGHDN and FVKESK. The CDR3 DNA is TGTGCCAGCAGCAGAACAGGGGGCGCGATAGGCTATGGCTACACCTTC. It codes for CASSRTGGAIGYGYTF.

This clone was detected only once. The gene calls are TRBV2 and TRBJ2-5; 7 positions agree with TRBD1. Trimming removed 6 bases from V and 1 base from J; junction bases left unmatched: 2. The CDR3 sequence is 13 residues long. Germline lookup yields CDR1 SNHLY and CDR2 FYNNEI. The CDR3 sequence is CASSRQGQETQYF. The DNA for the CDR3 is TGTGCCAGCAGCAGACAGGGCCAAGAGACCCAGTACTTC.